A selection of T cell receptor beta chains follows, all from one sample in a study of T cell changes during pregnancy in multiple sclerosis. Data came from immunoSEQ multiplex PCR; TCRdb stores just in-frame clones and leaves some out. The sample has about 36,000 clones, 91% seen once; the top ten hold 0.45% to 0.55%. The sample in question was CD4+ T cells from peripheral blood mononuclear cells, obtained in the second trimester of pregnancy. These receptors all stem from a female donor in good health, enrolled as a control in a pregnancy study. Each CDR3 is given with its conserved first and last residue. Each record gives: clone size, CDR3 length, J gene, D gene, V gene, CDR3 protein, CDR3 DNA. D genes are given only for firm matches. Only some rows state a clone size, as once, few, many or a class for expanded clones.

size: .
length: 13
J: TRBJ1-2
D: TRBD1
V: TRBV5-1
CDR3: CASSRGTGYGYTF
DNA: TGCGCCAGCAGCAGGGGGACAGGGTATGGCTACACCTTC

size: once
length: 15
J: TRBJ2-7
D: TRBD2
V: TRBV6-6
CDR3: CASSYDSGGRPEQYF
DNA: TGTGCCAGCAGTTACGATAGCGGGGGGCGCCCCGAGCAGTACTTC

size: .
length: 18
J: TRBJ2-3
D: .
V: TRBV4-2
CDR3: CASSQDLRRAASTDTQYF
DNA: TGTGCCAGCAGCCAAGATCTTCGGCGGGCCGCTAGCACAGATACGCAGTATTTT

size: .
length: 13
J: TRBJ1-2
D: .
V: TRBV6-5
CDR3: CASSPTAWRGYTF
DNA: TGTGCCAGCAGCCCTACAGCGTGGAGGGGCTACACCTTC

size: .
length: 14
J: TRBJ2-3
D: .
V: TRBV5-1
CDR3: CAGSSQWSTDTQYF
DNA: TGCGCCGGCAGCTCCCAGTGGAGCACAGATACGCAGTATTTT

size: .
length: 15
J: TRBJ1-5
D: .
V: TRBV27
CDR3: CASSLWGRGSQPQHF
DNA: TGTGCCAGCAGTTTATGGGGGAGGGGTAGTCAGCCCCAGCATTTT

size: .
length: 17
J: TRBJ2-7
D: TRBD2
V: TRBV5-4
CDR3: CASSETSAWIPSYEQYF
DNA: TGTGCCAGCAGCGAGACTAGCGCTTGGATCCCTTCCTACGAGCAGTACTTC

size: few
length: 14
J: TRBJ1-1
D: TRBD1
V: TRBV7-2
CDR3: CASSTRQGQTEAFF
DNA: TGTGCCAGCAGCACGAGACAGGGGCAGACTGAAGCTTTCTTT

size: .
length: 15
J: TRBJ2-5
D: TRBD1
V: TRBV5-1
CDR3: CASSPGTGASETQYF
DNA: TGCGCCAGCAGCCCCGGGACAGGGGCCTCAGAGACCCAGTACTTC

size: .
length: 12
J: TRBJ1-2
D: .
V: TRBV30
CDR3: CAPAGLHYGYTF
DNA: TGTGCCCCGGCAGGGTTGCACTATGGCTACACCTTC

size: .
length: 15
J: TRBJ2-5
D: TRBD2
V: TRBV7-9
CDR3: CASSNGLAGWETQYF
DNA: TGTGCCAGCAGCAACGGACTAGCGGGATGGGAGACCCAGTACTTC

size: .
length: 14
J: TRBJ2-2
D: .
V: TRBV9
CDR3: CASSLGAFPGELFF
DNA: TGTGCCAGCAGCCTCGGAGCTTTTCCCGGGGAGCTGTTTTTT

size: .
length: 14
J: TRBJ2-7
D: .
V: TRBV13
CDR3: CASSLGGTPPEQYF
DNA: TGTGCCAGCAGCTTAGGGGGCACCCCCCCCGAGCAGTACTTC

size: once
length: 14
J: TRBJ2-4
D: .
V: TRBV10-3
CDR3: CAISKDQGSRIQYF
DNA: TGTGCCATCAGTAAGGACCAGGGGTCACGCATTCAGTACTTC

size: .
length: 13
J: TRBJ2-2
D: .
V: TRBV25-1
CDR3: CASSPGYTGELFF
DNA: TGTGCCAGCAGTCCAGGCTACACCGGGGAGCTGTTTTTT

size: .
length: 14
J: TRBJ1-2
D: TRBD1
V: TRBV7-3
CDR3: CASSLHQGDGGYTF
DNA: TGTGCCAGCAGCTTACACCAGGGGGATGGGGGCTACACCTTC

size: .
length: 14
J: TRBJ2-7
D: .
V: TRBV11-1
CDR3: CASSLAGLSYEQYF
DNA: TGTGCCAGCAGCTTAGCGGGCCTCTCCTACGAGCAGTACTTC

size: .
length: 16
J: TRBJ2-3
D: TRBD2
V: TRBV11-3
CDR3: CASSLRAGGYTDTQYF
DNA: TGTGCCAGCAGCTTAAGAGCGGGAGGGTACACAGATACGCAGTATTTT

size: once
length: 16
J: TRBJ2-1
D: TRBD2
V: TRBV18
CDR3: CASSPGLAGGVNEQFF
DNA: TGTGCCAGCTCTCCCGGACTAGCGGGGGGCGTGAATGAGCAGTTCTTC

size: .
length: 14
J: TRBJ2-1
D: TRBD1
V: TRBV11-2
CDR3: CASSLARQGIEQFF
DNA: TGTGCCAGCAGCTTAGCCAGACAGGGGATTGAGCAGTTCTTC

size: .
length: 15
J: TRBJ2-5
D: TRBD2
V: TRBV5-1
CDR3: CASSLLAGGLETQYF
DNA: TGCGCCAGCAGCTTGCTAGCGGGGGGGCTGGAGACCCAGTACTTC

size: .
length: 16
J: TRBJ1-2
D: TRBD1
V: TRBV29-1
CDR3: CSAGTPLQGANYGYTF
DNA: TGCAGCGCCGGTACTCCTTTACAGGGGGCTAACTATGGCTACACCTTC

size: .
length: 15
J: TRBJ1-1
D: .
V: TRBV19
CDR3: CASSIYGLANTEAFF
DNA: TGTGCCAGTAGTATATACGGATTAGCGAACACTGAAGCTTTCTTT

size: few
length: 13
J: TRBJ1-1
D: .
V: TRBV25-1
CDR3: CASSGGGRVGAFF
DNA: TGTGCCAGCAGTGGAGGAGGAAGAGTCGGAGCTTTCTTT

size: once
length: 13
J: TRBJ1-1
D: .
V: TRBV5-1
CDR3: CASRGRRNTEAFF
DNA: TGCGCCAGCAGAGGCAGGCGGAACACTGAAGCTTTCTTT

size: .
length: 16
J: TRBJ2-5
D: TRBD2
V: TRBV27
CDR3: CASSLASGRAMETQYF
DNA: TGTGCCAGCAGTTTAGCTAGCGGGAGGGCCATGGAGACCCAGTACTTC

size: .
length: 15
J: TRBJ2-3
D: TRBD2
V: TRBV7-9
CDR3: CASSSWGGVSDTQYF
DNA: TGTGCCAGCAGCTCCTGGGGGGGGGTCTCAGATACGCAGTATTTT

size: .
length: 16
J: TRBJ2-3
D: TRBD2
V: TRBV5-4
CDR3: CASSEGTSGASDTQYF
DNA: TGTGCCAGCAGCGAAGGGACTAGCGGGGCTTCAGATACGCAGTATTTT

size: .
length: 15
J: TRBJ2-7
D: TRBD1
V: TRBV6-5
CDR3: CASRRQGQTSYEQYF
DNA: TGTGCCAGCAGACGACAGGGACAGACAAGCTACGAGCAGTACTTC

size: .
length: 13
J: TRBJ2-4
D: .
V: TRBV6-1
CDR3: CASRSQGADIQYF
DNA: TGTGCCAGCAGATCACAGGGTGCGGACATTCAGTACTTC

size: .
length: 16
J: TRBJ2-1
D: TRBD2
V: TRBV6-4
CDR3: CASSEFSSSGSGEQFF
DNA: TGTGCCAGCAGTGAGTTTTCGTCTAGCGGGAGTGGGGAGCAGTTCTTC

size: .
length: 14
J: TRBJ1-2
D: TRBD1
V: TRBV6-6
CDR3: CATLPPGQNYGYTF
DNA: TGTGCCACCCTACCCCCGGGACAGAACTATGGCTACACCTTC

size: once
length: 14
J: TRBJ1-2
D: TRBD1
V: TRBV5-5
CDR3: CASSLTGTGNGYTF
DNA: TGTGCCAGCAGCTTGACGGGGACAGGGAACGGCTACACCTTC

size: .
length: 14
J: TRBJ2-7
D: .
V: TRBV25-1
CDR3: CASSETGESYEQYF
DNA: TGTGCCAGCAGTGAGACCGGGGAGTCCTACGAGCAGTACTTC

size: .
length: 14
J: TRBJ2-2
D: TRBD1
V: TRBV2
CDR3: CASSGQGATGELFF
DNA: TGTGCCAGCAGTGGACAGGGGGCCACCGGGGAGCTGTTTTTT

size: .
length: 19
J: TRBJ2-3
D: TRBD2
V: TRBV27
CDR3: CASSLRWLAGGEDSDTQYF
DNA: TGTGCCAGCAGTTTAAGGTGGCTAGCGGGAGGCGAGGATTCAGATACGCAGTATTTT

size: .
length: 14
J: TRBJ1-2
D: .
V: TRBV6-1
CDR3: CASSENRENYGYTF
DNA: TGTGCCAGCAGTGAAAACAGGGAGAACTATGGCTACACCTTC

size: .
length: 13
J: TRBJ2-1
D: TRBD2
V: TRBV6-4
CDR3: CASSSSGIREQFF
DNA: TGTGCCAGCAGCTCTAGCGGGATTCGTGAGCAGTTCTTC

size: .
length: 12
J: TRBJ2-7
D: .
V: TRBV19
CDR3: CASRASPGEQYF
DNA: TGTGCCAGTAGAGCCTCGCCTGGCGAGCAGTACTTC

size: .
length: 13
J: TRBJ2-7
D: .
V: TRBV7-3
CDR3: CASSLISGNEQYF
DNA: TGTGCCAGCAGCTTAATATCAGGGAACGAGCAGTACTTC

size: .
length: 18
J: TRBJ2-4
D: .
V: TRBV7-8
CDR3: CASSSGPRTGGIGNIQYF
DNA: TGTGCCAGCAGCTCAGGGCCCCGGACTGGGGGGATTGGGAACATTCAGTACTTC

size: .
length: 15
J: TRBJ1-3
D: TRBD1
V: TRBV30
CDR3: CAWDRDRGSGNTIYF
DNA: TGTGCCTGGGACCGGGACAGGGGTTCAGGAAACACCATATATTTT

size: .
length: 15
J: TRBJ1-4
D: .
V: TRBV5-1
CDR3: CASSLAQGGGEKLFF
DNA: TGCGCCAGCAGCTTGGCCCAGGGAGGAGGTGAAAAACTGTTTTTT

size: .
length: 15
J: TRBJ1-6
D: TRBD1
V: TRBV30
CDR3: CAWSDRQGWYSPLHF
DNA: TGTGCCTGGAGTGACCGACAGGGATGGTATTCACCCCTCCACTTT

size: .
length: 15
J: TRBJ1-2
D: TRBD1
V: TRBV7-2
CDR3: CASSRRTGFNYGYTF
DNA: TGTGCCAGCAGCCGACGGACAGGATTTAACTATGGCTACACCTTC

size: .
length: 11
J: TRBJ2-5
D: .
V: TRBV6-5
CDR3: CASSYQGTQYF
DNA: TGTGCCAGCAGTTACCAGGGGACCCAGTACTTC

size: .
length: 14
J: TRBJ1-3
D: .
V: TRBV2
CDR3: CASTVQGGGNTIYF
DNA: TGTGCCAGCACCGTACAGGGTGGTGGAAACACCATATATTTT

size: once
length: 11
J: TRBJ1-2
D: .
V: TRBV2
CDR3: CASSVSRGYTF
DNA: TGTGCCAGCAGCGTAAGTCGGGGCTACACCTTC

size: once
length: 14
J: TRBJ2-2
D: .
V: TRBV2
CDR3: CASSEILVSGELFF
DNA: TGTGCCAGCAGTGAGATACTAGTTAGCGGGGAGCTGTTTTTT

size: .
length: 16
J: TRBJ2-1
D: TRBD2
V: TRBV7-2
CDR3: CASSLETGGLGGEQFF
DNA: TGTGCCAGCAGCTTGGAAACGGGAGGGCTAGGTGGTGAGCAGTTCTTC

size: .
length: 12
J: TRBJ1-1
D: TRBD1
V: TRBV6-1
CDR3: CASGQGSGEAFF
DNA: TGTGCCAGCGGACAGGGGAGTGGTGAAGCTTTCTTT

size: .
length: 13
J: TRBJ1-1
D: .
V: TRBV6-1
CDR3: CASSAQGNTEAFF
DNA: TGTGCCAGCAGTGCACAGGGGAACACTGAAGCTTTCTTT

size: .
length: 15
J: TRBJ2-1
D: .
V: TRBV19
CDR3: CASMLDRSSYNEQFF
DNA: TGTGCCAGTATGCTCGACAGGAGCTCCTACAATGAGCAGTTCTTC

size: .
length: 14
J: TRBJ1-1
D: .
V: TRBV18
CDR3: CASSPMTGNTEAFF
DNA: TGTGCCAGCTCACCGATGACAGGCAACACTGAAGCTTTCTTT

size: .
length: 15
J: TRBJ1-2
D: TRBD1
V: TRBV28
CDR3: CASSEAGQGASGYTF
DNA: TGTGCCAGCAGTGAAGCCGGACAGGGGGCGTCCGGCTACACCTTC

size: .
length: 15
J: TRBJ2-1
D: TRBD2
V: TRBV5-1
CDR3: CASSSGLAEINEQFF
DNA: TGCGCCAGCAGCTCGGGACTAGCGGAGATCAATGAGCAGTTCTTC

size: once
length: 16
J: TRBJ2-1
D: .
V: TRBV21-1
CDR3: CASSHSGTHRYNEQFF
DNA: TGTGCCAGCAGCCATTCCGGGACACACAGGTACAATGAGCAGTTCTTC

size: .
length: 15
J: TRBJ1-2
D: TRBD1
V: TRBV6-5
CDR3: CASSTTGDGNYGYTF
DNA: TGTGCCAGCAGTACGACAGGGGATGGTAACTATGGCTACACCTTC

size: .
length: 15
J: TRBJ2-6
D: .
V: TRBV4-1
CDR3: CASSLTGTGANVLTF
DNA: TGCGCCAGCAGCCTAACAGGAACTGGGGCCAACGTCCTGACTTTC

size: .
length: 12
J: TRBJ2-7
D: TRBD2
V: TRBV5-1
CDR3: CASSLAGNEQYF
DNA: TGCGCCAGCAGCTTAGCGGGGAACGAGCAGTACTTC